This TCR beta chain was profiled in a study of blood T cells in healthy people across ages. This CDR3 spans 13 amino acids. Germline V gives CDR1 MNHEY, CDR2 SVGAGI. Trimming shortened V by 7 bases and J by 1 base, and 11 bases separated the two germline ends. This clonotype was seen only a few times. The second PCR ran roughly 6 to 11 cycles with a sample-barcoded 5' primer and J-beta primers. TCRdb recomputed calls from the 5' RACE reads with MiXCR, one row per CDR3 protein. In the table there are about 760,000 distinct CDR3 sequences, 20% to 25% of which are singletons. These data were also filed under a second study, of T cells of mothers and their children. This second study notes: The people who donated were a few healthy Caucasian mothers and their six children. No clones detected were persistent microchimeric T cell clones.

J is TRBJ2-7 and V is TRBV6-5, with a possible D match to TRBD1 (6 bases). The clonotype was recovered from a boy between 10 and 17 years old in good health. Source material: blood. The CDR3 reads CASTDQGSYEQYF. The CDR3 coding sequence is TGTGCCAGCACCGATCAGGGGTCCTACGAGCAGTACTTC.